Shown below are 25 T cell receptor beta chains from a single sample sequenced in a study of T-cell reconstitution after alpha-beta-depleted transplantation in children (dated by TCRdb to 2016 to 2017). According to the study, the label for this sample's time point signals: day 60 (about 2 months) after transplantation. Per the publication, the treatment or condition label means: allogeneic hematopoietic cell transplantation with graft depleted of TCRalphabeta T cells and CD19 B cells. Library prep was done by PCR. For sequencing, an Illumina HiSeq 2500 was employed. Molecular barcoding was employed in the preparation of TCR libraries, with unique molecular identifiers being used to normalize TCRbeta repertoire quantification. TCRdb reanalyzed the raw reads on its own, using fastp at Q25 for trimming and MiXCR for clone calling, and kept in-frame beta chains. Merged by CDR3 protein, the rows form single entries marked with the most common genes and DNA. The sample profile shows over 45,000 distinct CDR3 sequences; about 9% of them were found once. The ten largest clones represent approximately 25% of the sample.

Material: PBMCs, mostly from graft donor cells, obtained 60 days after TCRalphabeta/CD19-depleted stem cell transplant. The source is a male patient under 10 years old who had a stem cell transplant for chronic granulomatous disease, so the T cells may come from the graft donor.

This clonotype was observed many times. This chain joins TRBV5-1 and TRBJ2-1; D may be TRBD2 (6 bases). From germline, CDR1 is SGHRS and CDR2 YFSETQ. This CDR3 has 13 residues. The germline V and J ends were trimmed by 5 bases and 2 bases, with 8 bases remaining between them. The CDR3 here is CASRPSAYNEQFF. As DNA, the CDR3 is TGCGCCAGCAGACCTAGCGCCTACAATGAGCAGTTCTTC.

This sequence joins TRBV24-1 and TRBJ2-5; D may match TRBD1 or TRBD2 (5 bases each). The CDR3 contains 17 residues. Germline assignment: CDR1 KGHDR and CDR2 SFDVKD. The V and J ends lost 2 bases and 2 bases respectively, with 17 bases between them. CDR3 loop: CATSDSRYGTEQETQYF. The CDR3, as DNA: TGTGCCACCAGTGATTCCCGATATGGGACCGAACAAGAGACCCAGTACTTC.

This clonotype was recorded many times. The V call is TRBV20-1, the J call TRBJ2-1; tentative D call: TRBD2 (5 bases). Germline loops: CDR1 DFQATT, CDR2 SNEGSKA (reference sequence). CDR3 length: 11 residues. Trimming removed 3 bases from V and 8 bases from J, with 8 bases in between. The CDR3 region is CSARPDYEQFF. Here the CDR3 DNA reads TGCAGTGCTAGGCCGGACTATGAGCAGTTCTTC.

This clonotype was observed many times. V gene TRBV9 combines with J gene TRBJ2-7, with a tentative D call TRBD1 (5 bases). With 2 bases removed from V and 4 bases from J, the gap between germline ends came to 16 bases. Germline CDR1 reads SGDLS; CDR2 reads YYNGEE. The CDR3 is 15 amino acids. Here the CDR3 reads CASSVGLRSIYEQYF. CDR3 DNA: TGTGCCAGCAGCGTGGGGCTTAGATCAATTTACGAGCAGTACTTC.

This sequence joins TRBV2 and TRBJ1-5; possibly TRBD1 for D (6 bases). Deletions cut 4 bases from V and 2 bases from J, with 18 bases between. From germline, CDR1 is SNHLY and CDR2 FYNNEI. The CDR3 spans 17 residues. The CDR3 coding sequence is TGTGCCAGCAGTGGAGGGGTACAGGGATTCGGCAATCAGCCCCAGCATTTT. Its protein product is CASSGGVQGFGNQPQHF. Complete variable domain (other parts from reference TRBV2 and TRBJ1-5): EPEVTQTPSHQVTQMGQEVILRCVPISNHLYFYWYRQILGQKVEFLVSFYNNEISEKSEIFDDQFSVERPDGSNFTLKIRSTKLEDSAMYFCASSGGVQGFGNQPQHFGDGTRLSIL.

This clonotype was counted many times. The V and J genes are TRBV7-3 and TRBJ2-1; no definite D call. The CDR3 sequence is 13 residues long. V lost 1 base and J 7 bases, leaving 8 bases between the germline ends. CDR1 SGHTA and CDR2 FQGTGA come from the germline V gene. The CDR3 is CASSLKVANEQFF. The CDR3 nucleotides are TGTGCCAGCAGCTTAAAAGTAGCAAATGAGCAGTTCTTC.

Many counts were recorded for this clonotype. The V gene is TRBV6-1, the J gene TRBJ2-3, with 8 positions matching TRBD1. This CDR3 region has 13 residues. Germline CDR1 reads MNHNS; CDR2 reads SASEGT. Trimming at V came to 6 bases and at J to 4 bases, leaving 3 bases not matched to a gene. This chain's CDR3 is CASRRQGPDTQYF. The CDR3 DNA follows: TGTGCCAGCAGACGACAGGGGCCAGATACGCAGTATTTT.

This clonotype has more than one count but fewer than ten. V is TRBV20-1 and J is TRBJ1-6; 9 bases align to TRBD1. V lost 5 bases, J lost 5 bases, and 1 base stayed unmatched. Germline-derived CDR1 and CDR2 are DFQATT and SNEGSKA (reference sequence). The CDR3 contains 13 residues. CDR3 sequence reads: CSARQGDNSPLHF. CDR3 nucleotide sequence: TGCAGTGCTCGACAGGGGGATAATTCACCCCTCCACTTT.

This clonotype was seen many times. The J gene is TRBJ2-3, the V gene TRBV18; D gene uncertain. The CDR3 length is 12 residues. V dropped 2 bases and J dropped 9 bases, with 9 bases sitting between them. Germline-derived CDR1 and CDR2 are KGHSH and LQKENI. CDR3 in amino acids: CASSPVPQTQYF. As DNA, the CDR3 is TGTGCCAGCTCACCAGTCCCACAAACGCAGTATTTT.

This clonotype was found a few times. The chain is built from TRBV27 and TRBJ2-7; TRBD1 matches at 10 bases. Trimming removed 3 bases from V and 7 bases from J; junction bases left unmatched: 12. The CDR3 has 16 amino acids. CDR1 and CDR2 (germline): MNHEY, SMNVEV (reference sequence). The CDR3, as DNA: TGTGCCAGCAGTTTGGCACCTAGACAGGGGGCTTGGGAGCAGTACTTC. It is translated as CASSLAPRQGAWEQYF.

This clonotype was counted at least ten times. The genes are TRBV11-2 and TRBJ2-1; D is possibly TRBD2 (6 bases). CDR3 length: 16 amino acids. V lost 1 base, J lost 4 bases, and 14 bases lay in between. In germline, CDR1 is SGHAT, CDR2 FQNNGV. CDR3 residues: CASSLGALASYNEQFF. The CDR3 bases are TGTGCCAGCAGCTTAGGGGCCCTAGCGAGTTACAATGAGCAGTTCTTC.

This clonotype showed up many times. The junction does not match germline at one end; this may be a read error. CDR3 residues: CASSGGRGNEQFF. The CDR3 DNA is TGTGCGAGCAGTGGGGGGCGCGGGAATGAGCAGTTCTTC. This chain uses TRBV12-3 or TRBV12-4 with TRBJ2-1, with D perhaps matching TRBD1 or TRBD2 (6 bases each). The length of the CDR3 is 13 residues.

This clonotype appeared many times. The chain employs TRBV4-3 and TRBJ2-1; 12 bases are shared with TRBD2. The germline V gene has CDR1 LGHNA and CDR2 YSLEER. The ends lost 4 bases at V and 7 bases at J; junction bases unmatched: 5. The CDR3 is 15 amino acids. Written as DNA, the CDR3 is TGCGCCAGCAGCCGGACTAGCGGGACGGGGAATGAGCAGTTCTTC. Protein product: CASSRTSGTGNEQFF.

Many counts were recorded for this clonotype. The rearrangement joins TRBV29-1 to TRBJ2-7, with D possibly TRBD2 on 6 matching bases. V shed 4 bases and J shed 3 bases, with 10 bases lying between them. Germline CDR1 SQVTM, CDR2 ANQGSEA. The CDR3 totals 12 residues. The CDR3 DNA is TGCAGCGTTGCGGGCGGGATCTACGAGCAGTACTTC. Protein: CSVAGGIYEQYF.

CDR3 nucleotide sequence: TGTGCCAGCAGCTTGGAACCGGGACAGGGTGGGAATGAGCAGTTCTTC. It codes for CASSLEPGQGGNEQFF. V gene TRBV5-4 combines with J gene TRBJ2-1, with 9 bases fitting TRBD1. CDR1 SGHNT and CDR2 YYREEE come from the germline V gene (reference sequence). The V segment lost 0 bases and the J segment 7 bases; nucleotides outside the gene matches: 8. The CDR3 totals 16 residues.

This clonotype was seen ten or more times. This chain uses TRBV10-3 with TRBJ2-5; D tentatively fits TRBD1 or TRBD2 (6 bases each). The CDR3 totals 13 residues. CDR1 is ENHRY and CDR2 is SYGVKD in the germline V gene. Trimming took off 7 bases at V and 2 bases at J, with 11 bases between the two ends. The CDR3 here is CAIKGDLQETQYF. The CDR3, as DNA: TGTGCCATCAAGGGGGACTTACAAGAGACCCAGTACTTC.

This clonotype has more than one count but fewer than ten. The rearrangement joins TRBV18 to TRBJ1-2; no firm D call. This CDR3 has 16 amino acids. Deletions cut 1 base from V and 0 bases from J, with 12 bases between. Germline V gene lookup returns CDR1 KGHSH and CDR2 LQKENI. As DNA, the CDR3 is TGTGCCAGCTCACCACTCATAAGTGGAGCTAACTATGGCTACACCTTC. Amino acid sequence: CASSPLISGANYGYTF.

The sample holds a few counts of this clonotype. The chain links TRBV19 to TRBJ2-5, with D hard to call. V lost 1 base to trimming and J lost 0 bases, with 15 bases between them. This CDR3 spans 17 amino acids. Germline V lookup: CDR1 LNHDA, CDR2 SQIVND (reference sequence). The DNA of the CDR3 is TGTGCCAGTAGTATAGCAGCCTCCCTTACGTACCAAGAGACCCAGTACTTC. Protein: CASSIAASLTYQETQYF.

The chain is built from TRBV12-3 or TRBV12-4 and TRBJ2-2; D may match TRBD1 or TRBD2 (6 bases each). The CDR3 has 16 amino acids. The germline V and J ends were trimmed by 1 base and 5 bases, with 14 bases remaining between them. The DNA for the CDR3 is TGTGCCAGCAGTTTAGATGGGGGGCAACTAACCGGGGAGCTGTTTTTT. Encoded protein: CASSLDGGQLTGELFF.

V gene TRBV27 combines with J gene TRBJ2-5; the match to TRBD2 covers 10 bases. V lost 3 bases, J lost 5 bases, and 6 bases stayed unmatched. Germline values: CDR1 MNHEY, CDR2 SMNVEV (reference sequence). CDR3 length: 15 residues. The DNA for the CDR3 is TGTGCCAGCAGTTTTGCTAGCGGGAGAACGGAGACCCAGTACTTC. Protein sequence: CASSFASGRTETQYF.

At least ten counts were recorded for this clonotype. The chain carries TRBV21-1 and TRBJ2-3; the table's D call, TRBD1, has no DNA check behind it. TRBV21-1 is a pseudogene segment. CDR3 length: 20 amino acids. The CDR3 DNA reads TGTGCCAGCAGCAGCGGACAGGGTGGTCCGGCTGGCGCTAGCACAGATACGCAGTATTTT. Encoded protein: CASSSGQGGPAGASTDTQYF.

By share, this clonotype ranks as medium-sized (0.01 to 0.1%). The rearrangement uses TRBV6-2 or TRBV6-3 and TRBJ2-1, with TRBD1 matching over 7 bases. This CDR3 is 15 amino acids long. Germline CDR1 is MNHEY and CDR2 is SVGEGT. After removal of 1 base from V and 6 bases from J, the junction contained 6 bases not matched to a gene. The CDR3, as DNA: TGTGCCAGCAGTTACTGGGGGAACAGGGGCAATGAGCAGTTCTTC. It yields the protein CASSYWGNRGNEQFF.

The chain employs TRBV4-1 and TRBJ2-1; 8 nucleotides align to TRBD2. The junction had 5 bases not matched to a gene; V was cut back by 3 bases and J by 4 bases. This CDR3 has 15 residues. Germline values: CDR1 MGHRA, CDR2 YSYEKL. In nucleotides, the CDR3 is TGCGCCAGCAGCCATGGGCGGGGGGTTTACAATGAGCAGTTCTTC. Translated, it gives CASSHGRGVYNEQFF.

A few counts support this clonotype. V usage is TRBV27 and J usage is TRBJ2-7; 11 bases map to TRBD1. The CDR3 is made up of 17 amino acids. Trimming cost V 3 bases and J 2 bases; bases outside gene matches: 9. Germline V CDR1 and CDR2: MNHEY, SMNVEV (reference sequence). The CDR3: CASSLLGQGARTYEQYF. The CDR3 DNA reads TGTGCCAGCAGTTTGCTAGGACAGGGGGCTCGCACCTACGAGCAGTACTTC.

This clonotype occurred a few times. CDR3 residues: CASSGGTDNEQFF. CDR3 sequence (DNA): TGTGCCAGCAGCGGGGGAACTGACAATGAGCAGTTCTTC. The chain carries TRBV7-2 and TRBJ2-1; D is tentatively TRBD1 or TRBD2 (5 bases each). CDR1 and CDR2 from the germline V gene are SGHTA and FQGNSA. The CDR3 has 13 residues. V was shortened by 5 bases and J by 5 bases, with 10 bases between the two germline ends.